This T cell receptor (beta chain) appears in the sequencing data of a study of blood T cell repertoires in COVID-19. Overall study: COVID-19 samples from acute and convalescent phases originated in the United States, Italy and Spain.

The CDR3 has 16 amino acids. The V gene's germline CDR1 is MGHRA and CDR2 YSYEKL. Deletions cut 2 bases from V and 3 bases from J, with 11 bases between. Sequencing used immunoSEQ multiplex PCR; TCRdb keeps in-frame clones, though not all of them. This sample carries over 150,000 clones, approximately 80% of them seen once, and the ten largest clones take around 6.8%. Sequencing was carried out using peripheral blood. The receptor was isolated from a human donor in a cohort sampled during active COVID-19. The chain links TRBV4-1 to TRBJ1-6; D might be TRBD1 (6 bases). The CDR3 DNA sequence: TGCGCCAGCAGCCAATCTCTGGACAGCTATAATTCACCCCTCCACTTT. Its translation is CASSQSLDSYNSPLHF.